The source of this TCR beta chain is a study of blood T cell repertoires in COVID-19. As for the study in general: Some COVID-19 samples were acute and others convalescent; all came from the United States, Italy and Spain. T cells, B-cell-depleted T cells, or PBMCs provided the cDNA or gDNA that served as material.

This clone was detected only a few times. Per the study methods: Reference gene primer amplification yielded estimated nucleated cell counts. Generated by immunoSEQ multiplex PCR, the TCRdb table keeps only in-frame clones and is missing some. That table gives V, J and clone size, and the DNA gave D and trimming. The sample lists 55,000 to 60,000 clones, roughly 76% occurring once. This CDR3 is 16 amino acids long. Germline V gene data show CDR1 as SGHTA and CDR2 as FQGTGA. V shed 5 bases, J shed 6 bases, and the junction held 10 bases outside the gene matches. The sample consisted of peripheral blood. The TCR was taken from a man aged 50 or older with active or convalescent COVID-19. The J gene is TRBJ2-3, the V gene TRBV7-3; TRBD2 agrees at 11 bases. CDR3 loop: CASSQALAGGSDTQYF. CDR3 nucleotide sequence: TGTGCCAGCAGCCAAGCTCTAGCGGGGGGCTCGGATACGCAGTATTTT.